The present entry profiles one T cell receptor (beta chain) with its context. Its antigen is not yet known. No much larger clonotype is one base removed from it; base qualities were not supplied. The time point label, read with the paper, signifies: peripheral blood 6 weeks after treatment start. A cohort of about 31 patients with locally advanced or metastatic urothelial carcinoma, treated at Memorial Sloan Kettering on a trial protocol, was included. Peripheral blood mononuclear cells were collected pretreatment and during treatment, with between 1 and 8 total time points obtained per patient. The Qiagen DNeasy Blood extraction kit was used to purify genomic DNA from total PBMCs and tumor samples. PBMCs were collected pretreatment and during treatment, and were isolated and stored as previously described. The sample comes from a study of PD-L1 blockade in urothelial cancer (dated 2017 in TCRdb). General notes on the study: Therapy was started in the mid-2010s for all patients, and atezolizumab 1,200 mg was administered intravenously every 3 weeks. Durable clinical benefit was achieved by nine patients and was not achieved by 20 patients. The study, an exploratory multi-omic analysis, examined somatic, immune and clinical correlates of response to PD-L1 blockade with atezolizumab in urothelial cancer. Twenty-five of 29 patients were males with bladder-origin urothelial cancer, and about 60% of the roughly 30 reported a prior smoking history. TCR sequencing covered pretreatment tumor samples and matched, serially collected peripheral blood taken before and after atezolizumab treatment. Blood samples were analyzed at 3 weeks after treatment start (second dose) and at 6 weeks after treatment start. Some 29 patients had pretreatment blood TCR-seq, roughly 24 had at least one posttreatment blood collection, and roughly 24 had tumor TCR-seq. Whole exome sequencing and RNA sequencing of pretreatment tumors were performed alongside TCR sequencing in the same patients. An ECOG performance status of 0 or 1 was recorded for the patients, and 0 to 3 prior chemotherapy regimens had been received by the patients. Progression-free survival longer than 6 months counted as durable clinical benefit, and TCR features were additionally tested against both progression-free and overall survival. Blood samples yielded a median of about 150,000 T cells and more than 75,000 unique TCRs, with median clonality around 0.083.

Findings and caveats that apply to the study as a whole: A pretreatment peripheral blood TCR clonality below the median was linked to improved progression-free and overall survival. Because the sample size was small (n ≈ 27) and many exploratory analyses were performed, the results are intended to be hypothesis-generating. Patients with durable benefit showed greater expansion of tumor-associated TCR clones in peripheral blood 3 weeks after starting treatment (n of about 22, p = 0.022).

The CDR3 measures 15 amino acids from cysteine to phenylalanine. CDR3 DNA only is kept here, 45 bases in frame from base 1. From the germline V gene (reference sequence), CDR1 is LNHDA and CDR2 is SQIVND. V is pared back by 5 bases and J by 1 base, with 12 bases lying between the germline termini. Each PCR received spiked-in synthetic TCR analog templates so that absolute template abundance could be estimated from read counts. Using the immunoSEQ assay, TCRbeta CDR3 regions were amplified from genomic DNA with bias-controlled V and J gene primers. Rearranged TCRbeta segments were sequenced at approximately 20X coverage. The authors' analysis ran thus. Clustering was used to correct sequencing errors, and CDR3s were annotated against IMGT to assign V, D and J genes. Only productive TCRbeta rearrangements were used in downstream analyses, excluding out-of-frame or stop-codon sequences. Clonality was calculated as one minus the Shannon entropy normalized by the log of the number of unique productive sequences. Clones differing between time points or between blood and tumor were identified using Fisher's exact test with Benjamini-Hochberg correction, with an adjusted p below 0.01 applied as the threshold. TCRdb carries this immuneACCESS record with in-frame sequences only. Its versions omit some clonotypes, under half of them owing to an unresolved V gene in the studies checked, with the rest unexplained. V and J calls and clone size are those listed in that table; D and trimming were worked out from the DNA. The sample has tens of thousands of clones on record, roughly 86% of them singletons. The ten most abundant clones make up approximately 11% of the sample.

The rearranged chain carries TRBV19 and TRBJ1-3; a tentative D call is TRBD1 (6 bases match). The sequencing used PBMCs, collected around atezolizumab (anti-PD-L1) treatment. This receptor was taken from a man between 60 and 75 years old with urothelial cancer. CDR3 reads: CASSSSTGSGNTIYF. The sequenced DNA: TGTGCCAGTAGTTCTTCCACAGGGTCTGGAAACACCATATATTTT.